The 10 T cell receptor beta chains in this list originate from one sample, sequenced in a study of T cell responses to AZD1222 COVID-19 vaccine. Profiled with immunoSEQ multiplex PCR; TCRdb holds only in-frame clones, not every one. Of roughly 100,000 clones listed, 91% were seen once; the top ten hold under 50%. The specimen comprised peripheral blood, sampled on day 0 of AZD1222 vaccination. The receptors come from an adult in good health.

The V gene is TRBV28, the J gene TRBJ2-1; TRBD1 matches at 8 bases. The V and J ends lost 7 bases and 3 bases, in that order; junction bases with no gene match: 8. CDR1 is MDHEN and CDR2 is SYDVKM in the germline V gene. This CDR3 region has 15 residues. CDR3 region: CASTRQGAGYNEQFF. CDR3 sequence (DNA): TGTGCCAGCACCCGTCAGGGGGCGGGCTACAATGAGCAGTTCTTC. The complete variable domain, with remaining parts taken from reference TRBV28 and TRBJ2-1, reads DVKVTQSSRYLVKRTGEKVFLECVQDMDHENMFWYRQDPGLGLRLIYFSYDVKMKEKGDIPEGYSVSREKKERFSLILESASTNQTSMYLCASTRQGAGYNEQFFGPGTRLTVL.

This clone was seen only once. The rearrangement links TRBV28 to TRBJ2-7, with D perhaps matching TRBD2 (6 bases). The CDR3 has 15 amino acids. V was cut by 7 bases and J by 5 bases, with 21 bases left in between. Germline CDR1 and CDR2: MDHEN and SYDVKM. In DNA form, the CDR3 reads TGTGCCAGCACCCCGTGGGTGGAGGGGAAGAACGAGCAGTACTTC. Translated, it gives CASTPWVEGKNEQYF.

The CDR3 reads CASSLGGVQFF. CDR3 coding DNA: TGTGCCAGCAGTTTGGGAGGGGTGCAGTTCTTC. V gene TRBV28 combines with J gene TRBJ2-1; 7 positions match TRBD2. Per germline, CDR1 MDHEN and CDR2 SYDVKM. This CDR3 comprises 11 residues. V gave up 3 bases and J gave up 12 bases; unmatched junction bases: 2.

The J gene is TRBJ1-5, the V gene TRBV7-2; D remains unclear. Germline V CDR1 and CDR2: SGHTA, FQGNSA. V was pared by 1 base and J by 0 bases, with 10 bases between. The CDR3 is 16 amino acids. CDR3 in DNA: TGTGCCAGCAGCTTAGTTGGCGGGGTTAGCAATCAGCCCCAGCATTTT. This sequence encodes CASSLVGGVSNQPQHF.

V is TRBV27 and J is TRBJ2-2; D uncertain. Germline V lookup: CDR1 MNHEY, CDR2 SMNVEV (reference sequence). This CDR3 comprises 13 residues. V was clipped by 5 bases and J by 5 bases, with 9 bases between them. The CDR3 spells CASSLSTTGELFF. In nucleotides, the CDR3 is TGTGCCAGCAGTCTTTCGACGACCGGGGAGCTGTTTTTT.

The chain carries TRBV19 and TRBJ2-7; the match to TRBD1 covers 10 bases. V trimming: 3 bases; J trimming: 11 bases; junction bases outside the gene matches: 7. CDR1 and CDR2 from the germline V gene are LNHDA and SQIVND (reference sequence). CDR3 size: 13 residues. The CDR3 here is CASSMGQGREEYF. The CDR3 DNA reads TGTGCCAGTAGTATGGGACAGGGGAGGGAGGAGTACTTC.

The rearrangement uses TRBV27 and TRBJ2-7; a possible D gene is TRBD1 (6 bases). From germline, CDR1 is MNHEY and CDR2 SMNVEV (reference sequence). V was clipped by 2 bases and J by 0 bases, with 14 bases between them. The CDR3 runs to 16 residues. The CDR3 sequence is CASSLGWDTSSYEQYF. As DNA, the CDR3 is TGTGCCAGCAGTTTAGGATGGGACACTAGCTCCTACGAGCAGTACTTC.

The chain is built from TRBV19 and TRBJ1-1; D not resolved. The germline CDR1 and CDR2 sequences are LNHDA and SQIVND (reference sequence). Trimming stripped 2 bases from V and 6 bases from J, with 13 bases between. The CDR3 has 14 amino acids. The CDR3 bases are TGTGCCAGTAGTATATTGGAGGGTGGCGCTGAAGCTTTCTTT. This codes for CASSILEGGAEAFF.

CDR3 in amino acids: CASSPGLAGGEGETQYF. In DNA, the CDR3 is TGTGCCAGCAGCCCAGGACTAGCGGGAGGGGAGGGAGAGACCCAGTACTTC. The V and J genes are TRBV3-1 (or the pseudogene TRBV3-2) and TRBJ2-5; 15 nucleotides agree with TRBD2. V was pared by 4 bases and J by 4 bases, with 7 bases of the junction left unmatched. CDR1 and CDR2 (germline): LGHDT, YNNKEL (reference sequence). CDR3 size: 17 residues.

This clone was recorded once. This rearrangement joins TRBV30 to TRBJ1-5; no definite D call. The ends were cut back, 3 bases at V and 4 bases at J, with 13 bases in the middle. The CDR3 spans 14 residues. Germline V gene lookup returns CDR1 GTSNPN and CDR2 SVGIG (reference sequence). CDR3 loop: CAWSLGLGNQPQHF. The CDR3 DNA sequence: TGTGCCTGGAGCTTAGGGTTAGGAAATCAGCCCCAGCATTTT.